These 21 T cell receptor beta chains were all obtained from the same sample, sequenced in a study of regulatory T cells in long-lasting Graves disease. Time point reported: newly diagnosed GD, antithyroid drugs for less than 3 months. Researchers made the TCR library from RNA that was extracted from PBMCs. Both iRepertoire HTBI primers and Arm-PCR of CDR3 regions were used to build the TCR beta libraries. TCRdb reprocessed the multiplex PCR reads with MiXCR, giving one entry per CDR3 protein. Found here are a few hundred thousand distinct CDR3 sequences, approximately 15% of them singletons; the top ten hold around 7.6%. The same sample was also studied in work on T cells in Graves' hyperthyroidism and ophthalmopathy.

Here the sequenced sample was peripheral blood mononuclear cells (PBMCs), taken at new diagnosis, from a patient treated with antithyroid drugs. These receptors were collected from a woman aged 40 to 49 with Graves disease.

This clonotype was recorded at least ten times. The chain has TRBV6-2 or TRBV6-3 and TRBJ2-7; D may be TRBD1 or TRBD2 (5 bases each). This CDR3 region has 15 residues. The V gene's germline CDR1 is MNHEY and CDR2 SVGEGT. V was clipped by 2 bases and J by 0 bases, with 11 bases between them. DNA for the CDR3: TGTGCCAGCAGTTACCCCGGGGCGAGCTCCTACGAGCAGTACTTC. It specifies CASSYPGASSYEQYF.

This clonotype occurred many times. The gene calls are TRBV2 and TRBJ1-5; a weak D match, TRBD1 (6 bases). V was cut by 5 bases and J by 0 bases, with 11 bases left in between. The CDR3 spans 15 residues. Looked up from germline, CDR1 is SNHLY and CDR2 is FYNNEI. The DNA for the CDR3 is TGTGCCAGCAGTTTAGGCAGGGGTAGCAATCAGCCCCAGCATTTT. This gives the protein CASSLGRGSNQPQHF.

As concerns this clonotype: With only one base between it and a far larger clone, this is likely a read error. The V call is TRBV27, the J call TRBJ2-1; TRBD1 aligns across 9 bases. Germline CDR1 reads MNHEY; CDR2 reads SMNVEV (reference sequence). The V gene end was trimmed by 5 bases and the J gene end by 10 bases; junction bases not matched to a gene: 12. There are 15 residues in the CDR3. CDR3 coding DNA: TGTGCCAGCAGTCAGCCGGGACAGGGATTCTACGAGCAGTTCTTC. Protein sequence: CASSQPGQGFYEQFF.

This clonotype was picked up many times. J is TRBJ2-7 and V is TRBV11-2, with D perhaps assigned TRBD1 or TRBD2 (5 bases each). The length of the CDR3 is 14 residues. Trimming took off 4 bases at V and 3 bases at J, with 13 bases between the two ends. Germline V gene sequence: CDR1 SGHAT, CDR2 FQNNGV. The chain's CDR3 is CASSYLGTYYEQYF. The CDR3 DNA reads TGTGCCAGCAGCTACCTCGGGACCTACTACGAGCAGTACTTC. The complete variable domain, with remaining parts taken from reference TRBV11-2 and TRBJ2-7, reads EAGVAQSPRYKIIEKRQSVAFWCNPISGHATLYWYQQILGQGPKLLIQFQNNGVVDDSQLPKDRFSAERLKGVDSTLKIQPAKLEDSAVYLCASSYLGTYYEQYFGPGTRLTVT.

At least ten counts were recorded for this clonotype. The chain recombines TRBV2 with TRBJ2-1; D is perhaps TRBD2 (6 bases). The V and J ends lost 6 bases and 9 bases respectively, with 12 bases between them. This CDR3 is built from 12 residues. CDR1 and CDR2 (germline): SNHLY, FYNNEI. CDR3 sequence (DNA): TGTGCCAGCAGCCTAGCGATGGGTGAGCAGTTCTTC. Residues: CASSLAMGEQFF.

In this sample, this clonotype turned up many times. This chain links TRBV10-3 with TRBJ2-5, with D perhaps TRBD1 or TRBD2 (5 bases each). Germline values: CDR1 ENHRY, CDR2 SYGVKD. The CDR3 has 14 amino acids. V was pared by 3 bases and J by 5 bases, with 13 bases between. The CDR3 DNA is TGTGCCATCAGTGATTCGGGACGCCTGGAGACCCAGTACTTC. Translation: CAISDSGRLETQYF.

This chain connects TRBV20-1 to TRBJ2-1, with 8 nucleotides matching TRBD2. Germline values: CDR1 DFQATT, CDR2 SNEGSKA (reference sequence). V lost 5 bases, J lost 2 bases, and 8 bases stayed unmatched. CDR3 length: 15 residues. CDR3 residues: CSAYPGLGAYNEQFF. As DNA, the CDR3 is TGCAGTGCTTACCCGGGACTAGGGGCCTACAATGAGCAGTTCTTC.

This clonotype appeared many times. The V call is TRBV12-3 or TRBV12-4, the J call TRBJ2-7, with 9 bases fitting TRBD2. This CDR3 region has 12 residues. V shed 8 bases and J 6 bases; nucleotides not matched to a gene: 5. Written as DNA, the CDR3 is TGTGCCAGCGGGACTAGCCTCTCCGAGCAGTACTTC. Its protein is CASGTSLSEQYF.

This clonotype was counted only a few times. The chain joins TRBV6-1 to TRBJ1-5, with a weak D call TRBD1 (5 bases). The CDR3 is 11 residues long. In germline, CDR1 is MNHNS, CDR2 SASEGT. V was shortened by 3 bases and J by 11 bases, with 8 bases between the two germline ends. The CDR3 coding sequence is TGTGCCAGCAGTGACAGGGAAGCCCAGCATTTT. Translation: CASSDREAQHF.

This clonotype was observed at least ten times. The chain couples TRBV11-2 to TRBJ1-5; a possible D gene is TRBD1 (6 bases). There are 13 residues in the CDR3. From germline, CDR1 is SGHAT and CDR2 FQNNGV. Trimming removed 4 bases at V and 7 bases at J, with 11 bases between. The CDR3, as DNA: TGTGCCAGCAGCTCACAAGGGGGGCAGCCCCAGCATTTT. The encoded protein is CASSSQGGQPQHF.

This clonotype was counted many times. V gene TRBV12-3 or TRBV12-4 combines with J gene TRBJ2-3; no firm D call. The CDR3 contains 15 residues. V shed 0 bases and J shed 4 bases, with 11 bases lying between them. CDR3 DNA: TGTGCCAGCAGTTTAGCTTACAAGATTCCAGATACGCAGTATTTT. This gives the protein CASSLAYKIPDTQYF.

This clonotype was recorded many times. The chain is built from TRBV27 and TRBJ2-7, with D tentatively TRBD2 (6 bases). Germline values: CDR1 MNHEY, CDR2 SMNVEV (reference sequence). V lost 0 bases, J lost 5 bases, and 11 bases lay in between. There are 14 residues in the CDR3. The CDR3 is CASSLSPWEDEQYF. CDR3 nucleotides: TGTGCCAGCAGTTTATCCCCTTGGGAGGACGAGCAGTACTTC.

This chain links TRBV7-8 with TRBJ1-5, with D possibly being TRBD1 (5 bases). Trimming left V 1 base short and J 0 bases short, with 16 bases between. Germline values: CDR1 SGHVS, CDR2 FQNEAQ. This CDR3 region has 18 residues. This chain's CDR3 is CASSLEWAGIDSNQPQHF. The CDR3, as DNA: TGTGCCAGCAGCTTAGAGTGGGCAGGGATCGATAGCAATCAGCCCCAGCATTTT.

The sample holds many counts of this clonotype. The rearrangement joins TRBV2 to TRBJ2-5; D perhaps matches TRBD2 (6 bases). Trimming removed 6 bases at V and 3 bases at J, with 11 bases between. The CDR3 sequence is 13 residues long. Germline CDR1 SNHLY, CDR2 FYNNEI. The CDR3 DNA sequence: TGTGCCAGCAGGCGTCTAGCGAAAGAGACCCAGTACTTC. As protein: CASRRLAKETQYF.

The chain links TRBV18 to TRBJ2-2; D gene uncertain. There are 15 residues in the CDR3. Germline-derived CDR1 and CDR2 are KGHSH and LQKENI. V dropped 2 bases and J dropped 1 base, with 8 bases sitting between them. The CDR3 loop is CASSPDRQNTGELFF. In nucleotides, the CDR3 is TGTGCCAGCTCACCAGATCGGCAGAACACCGGGGAGCTGTTTTTT. Looking up the rest from reference TRBV18 and TRBJ2-2 gives the full variable domain: NAGVMQNPRHLVRRRGQEARLRCSPMKGHSHVYWYRQLPEEGLKFMVYLQKENIIDESGMPKERFSAEFPKEGPSILRIQQVVRGDSAAYFCASSPDRQNTGELFFGEGSRLTVL.

Worth noting for this clonotype: The junction shows a germline mismatch at one end, possibly a read error. V gene TRBV4-1 combines with J gene TRBJ2-7, with D possibly matching TRBD2 (6 bases). This CDR3 region has 16 residues. Germline CDR1 reads MGHRA; CDR2 reads YSYEKL. This CDR3 is CASSQDPFRGWDEQYF. DNA of the CDR3: TGTGCCAGCAGCCAAGATCCGTTCCGGGGGTGGGACGAGCAGTACTTC.

There are many counts of this clonotype. V and J are TRBV5-5 and TRBJ2-5, with TRBD1 matching over 9 bases. V lost 3 bases and J lost 0; bases outside the gene matches: 3. The CDR3 spans 15 residues. Looked up from germline, CDR1 is SGHKS and CDR2 is YYEKEE (reference sequence). DNA for the CDR3: TGTGCCAGCAGCTGGGGGACAGGGTACCAAGAGACCCAGTACTTC. It yields the protein CASSWGTGYQETQYF.

This clonotype was observed many times. V usage is TRBV11-2 and J usage is TRBJ2-1; TRBD1 or TRBD2 may be the D gene (6 bases each). The germline V gene has CDR1 SGHAT and CDR2 FQNNGV. Trimming left V 5 bases short and J 5 bases short, with 19 bases between. This CDR3 comprises 16 residues. The CDR3 coding sequence is TGTGCCAGCAGCAGACGGCGGGTGGAGGGGGACAATGAGCAGTTCTTC. It codes for CASSRRRVEGDNEQFF.

This clonotype was found many times. The rearrangement joins TRBV12-3 or TRBV12-4 to TRBJ2-2; no reliable D call. The V end lost 9 bases, the J end lost 4 bases, and 6 bases lay between the germline ends. The length of the CDR3 is 11 residues. CDR3 region: CASQLTGELFF. The CDR3 DNA is TGTGCCAGTCAGCTCACCGGGGAGCTGTTTTTT.

The rearrangement joins TRBV29-1 to TRBJ2-3; D remains ambiguous. The CDR3 runs 12 residues. Germline V gene sequence: CDR1 SQVTM, CDR2 ANQGSEA. Trimming removed 4 bases at V and 4 bases at J, with 9 bases between. The CDR3 nucleotides are TGCAGCGTTGGGGTGGGGTCAGATACGCAGTATTTT. It specifies CSVGVGSDTQYF.

This clonotype came up many times. This rearrangement joins TRBV12-5 to TRBJ2-1; 10 bases are shared with TRBD2. This CDR3 spans 15 amino acids. The J segment lost 1 base and the V segment lost 5 bases, leaving 2 bases of the junction unmatched. Per germline, CDR1 LGHNT and CDR2 FRNRAP. This CDR3 is CASGRTSGSYNEQFF. Written as DNA, the CDR3 is TGTGCTAGTGGTCGGACTAGCGGATCCTACAATGAGCAGTTCTTC.